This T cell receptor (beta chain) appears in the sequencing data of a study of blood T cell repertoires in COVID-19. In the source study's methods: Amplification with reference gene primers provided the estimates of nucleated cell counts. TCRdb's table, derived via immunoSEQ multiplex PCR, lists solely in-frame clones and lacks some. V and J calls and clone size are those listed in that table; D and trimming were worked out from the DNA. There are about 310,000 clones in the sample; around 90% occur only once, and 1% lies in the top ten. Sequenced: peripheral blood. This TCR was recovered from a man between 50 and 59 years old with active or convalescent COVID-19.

In nucleotides, the CDR3 is TGTGCCAGCAGCCTACCTAGCGGGGGCTCCACAGATACGCAGTATTTT. Residues: CASSLPSGGSTDTQYF. This chain uses TRBV3-1 (or the pseudogene TRBV3-2) with TRBJ2-3; 10 bases line up with TRBD2. Germline V gene sequence: CDR1 LGHDT, CDR2 YNNKEL (reference sequence). V shed 4 bases and J 2 bases; nucleotides not matched to a gene: 6. This CDR3 is 16 amino acids long.